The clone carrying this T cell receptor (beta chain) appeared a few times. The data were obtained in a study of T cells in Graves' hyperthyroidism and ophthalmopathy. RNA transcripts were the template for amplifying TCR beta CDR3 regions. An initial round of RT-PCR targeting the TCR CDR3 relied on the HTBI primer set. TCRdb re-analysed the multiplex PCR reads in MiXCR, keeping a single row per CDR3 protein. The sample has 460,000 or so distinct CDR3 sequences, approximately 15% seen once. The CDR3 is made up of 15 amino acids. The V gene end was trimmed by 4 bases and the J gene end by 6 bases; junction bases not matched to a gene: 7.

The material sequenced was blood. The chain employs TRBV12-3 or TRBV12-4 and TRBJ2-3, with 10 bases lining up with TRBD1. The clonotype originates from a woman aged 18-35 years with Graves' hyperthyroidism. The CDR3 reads CASSYPGQGTDTQYF. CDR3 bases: TGTGCCAGCAGTTACCCGGGACAGGGGACGGATACGCAGTATTTT.